This T cell receptor (beta chain) was sequenced in a study of OX40 agonist ivuxolimab in advanced cancers. Overall study context: Patients were infused with ivuxolimab every 2 weeks at 0.01 to 10 mg/kg. Notes on the study in general: CD8+ T cells showed, on average, more clonal expansion than CD4+ cells.

As for this clone: What it binds is unknown.

The assay was immunoSEQ multiplex PCR, and TCRdb's table has in-frame clones only and misses some. The sample shows about 23,000 clones, 60% to 85% of them seen only once. The starting material was CD4+ or CD8+ T cells sorted from blood, obtained in a trial of the OX40 agonist ivuxolimab. This TCR was sampled from an adult with an advanced solid tumor such as melanoma, head and neck, liver or kidney cancer.

CDR3 in DNA: TGTGCCAGCACCCTTTATTACCGTACAGGAAACACCGGGGAGCTGTTTTTT. Amino acid sequence: CASTLYYRTGNTGELFF. The V and J genes are TRBV7-9 and TRBJ2-2, with a tentative D call TRBD1 (5 bases). CDR3 length: 17 amino acids. The germline V gene has CDR1 SEHNR and CDR2 FQNEAQ (reference sequence). V dropped 7 bases and J dropped 2 bases, with 20 bases sitting between them.